The 2 T cell receptor beta chains below come from one sample, sequenced in a study of shared clonotypes between healthy human individuals. CD8 cells classed as naive were CD45RO-negative and positively selected for CCR7, excluding terminally differentiated effector memory CD45RA+ cells. Repertoires were generated with immunoSEQ multiplex PCR, while TCRdb's copy carries only in-frame clones and drops some. The table has 1.5 million to 2.5 million clones, approximately 94% seen once; the top ten hold 1.2%. Sequences were obtained from naive CD8+ T cells sorted from blood. These receptors were taken from a man aged 18 to 29 in good health.

This chain uses TRBV27 with TRBJ2-7; D is perhaps TRBD1 or TRBD2 (5 bases each). The CDR3 runs 16 residues. The germline gives CDR1 MNHEY, CDR2 SMNVEV (reference sequence). Trimming left V 4 bases short and J 6 bases short, with 22 bases between. The chain's CDR3 is CASSSATALGVGEQYF. The CDR3 DNA reads TGTGCCAGCAGTTCGGCGACGGCTCTGGGGGTCGGCGAGCAGTACTTC.

This chain joins TRBV12-5 and TRBJ1-3; D gene uncertain. V lost 2 bases, J lost 0 bases, and 5 bases lay in between. Germline lookup yields CDR1 LGHNT and CDR2 FRNRAP. This CDR3 comprises 14 residues. The DNA of the CDR3 is TGTGCTAGTGGTTTGCCAAACTCTGGAAACACCATATATTTT. Its protein is CASGLPNSGNTIYF. Supplemented by reference TRBV12-5 and TRBJ1-3, the full variable domain reads DARVTQTPRHKVTEMGQEVTMRCQPILGHNTVFWYRQTMMQGLELLAYFRNRAPLDDSGMPKDRFSAEMPDATLATLKIQPSEPRDSAVYFCASGLPNSGNTIYFGEGSWLTVV.